The 20 T cell receptor beta chains reported below all come from one sample, sequenced in a study of shared clonotypes between healthy human individuals. Profiling relied on immunoSEQ multiplex PCR, and the TCRdb table lists in-frame clones only, not all of them. The top ten clones hold 0.05% to 0.07% of a sample with over 400,000 clones, around 96% of them seen once. Sequencing was carried out using naive CD4+ T cells sorted from blood. Subset described: CD45RA+ positively selected. The receptors shown here come from a woman aged 25 to 39 in good health.

The chain recombines TRBV11-2 with TRBJ1-4; 9 nucleotides match TRBD1. Germline-derived CDR1 and CDR2 are SGHAT and FQNNGV. The CDR3 totals 14 residues. Losses at the gene ends were 7 bases for V and 5 bases for J; bases not matched to a gene: 5. CDR3 sequence (DNA): TGTGCCAGCACCCGGGACAGGGCGAATGAAAAACTGTTTTTT. As protein: CASTRDRANEKLFF.

The V gene is TRBV7-9, the J gene TRBJ1-2; possible D gene TRBD1, 5 bases. Germline loops: CDR1 SEHNR, CDR2 FQNEAQ (reference sequence). The CDR3 has 11 amino acids. With 5 bases removed from V and 13 bases from J, the gap between germline ends came to 14 bases. The CDR3 bases are TGTGCCAGCAGCGTAAGACAGCTCTCCACCTTC. It translates to CASSVRQLSTF. The full variable domain, its missing parts supplied by reference TRBV7-9 and TRBJ1-2, is DTGVSQNPRHKITKRGQNVTFRCDPISEHNRLYWYRQTLGQGPEFLTYFQNEAQLEKSRLLSDRFSAERPKGSFSTLEIQRTEQGDSAMYLCASSVRQLSTFGSGTRLTVV.

This chain links TRBV7-8 with TRBJ2-5; no firm D call. This CDR3 has 13 amino acids. V lost 1 base, J lost 4 bases, and 7 bases lay in between. CDR1 is SGHVS and CDR2 is FQNEAQ in the germline V gene. In DNA, the CDR3 is TGTGCCAGCAGCTTAGGCGGCAGAGAGACCCAGTACTTC. Translation: CASSLGGRETQYF.

The rearrangement uses TRBV7-9 and TRBJ2-7; D gene unclear. The CDR3 extends over 13 amino acids. Germline V CDR1 and CDR2: SEHNR, FQNEAQ (reference sequence). V lost 1 base to trimming and J lost 3 bases, with 7 bases between them. The CDR3 nucleotides are TGTGCCAGCAGCTTAGACAGCCTCTACGAGCAGTACTTC. This codes for CASSLDSLYEQYF.

The chain has TRBV23-1 and TRBJ2-1; no reliable D call. TRBV23-1 is an ORF, with its function uncertain. V was shortened by 3 bases and J by 8 bases, with 8 bases between the two germline ends. The CDR3 sequence is 12 residues long. DNA of the CDR3: TGCGCCAGCAGTCACAGTTGGGATGAGCAGTTCTTC. Its protein is CASSHSWDEQFF.

The chain carries TRBV7-8 and TRBJ2-5, with unresolved D. The J call may be incorrect, as the DNA end agrees better with TRBJ2-7. Looked up from germline, CDR1 is SGHVS and CDR2 is FQNEAQ. The CDR3 totals 14 residues. CDR3 DNA sequence: TGTGCCAGCACCTCGTTGGCCACACCCGACGAGCAGTACTTC. This encodes CASTSLATPDEQYF.

The V gene is TRBV7-8, the J gene TRBJ2-7; no clear D gene. With 2 bases removed from V and 0 bases from J, the gap between germline ends came to 8 bases. This CDR3 contains 14 residues. The germline gives CDR1 SGHVS, CDR2 FQNEAQ. CDR3 residues: CASSLKADSYEQYF. The CDR3 DNA is TGTGCCAGCAGCTTAAAAGCAGACTCCTACGAGCAGTACTTC.

The chain couples TRBV29-1 to TRBJ2-3; 9 positions agree with TRBD2. The CDR3 contains 16 residues. With V trimmed by 3 bases and J by 6 bases, 13 bases remained unmatched. Germline CDR1 and CDR2: SQVTM and ANQGSEA. CDR3 in amino acids: CSVDMVGLAGSDTQYF. DNA of the CDR3: TGCAGCGTTGATATGGTGGGGCTAGCGGGATCGGATACGCAGTATTTT.

The chain has TRBV18 and TRBJ2-7, with a tentative D call TRBD1 (6 bases). CDR1 is KGHSH, CDR2 LQKENI, per germline. The V gene lost 3 bases and the J gene lost 0 bases, with 15 bases spanning the gap. The CDR3 is made up of 16 amino acids. CDR3 loop: CASSPPEGHLSYEQYF. CDR3 coding DNA: TGTGCCAGCTCACCCCCCGAGGGACACCTCTCCTACGAGCAGTACTTC.

The chain uses TRBV27 and TRBJ1-2, with 8 bases that match TRBD1. CDR1 is MNHEY and CDR2 is SMNVEV in the germline V gene (reference sequence). There are 15 residues in the CDR3. V dropped 5 bases and J dropped 2; count of bases not matched to a gene: 7. CDR3 residues: CASSTWTGPNYGYTF. Written as DNA, the CDR3 is TGTGCCAGCAGTACCTGGACAGGGCCGAACTATGGCTACACCTTC.

This sequence joins TRBV7-3 and TRBJ2-1; 8 bases are shared with TRBD2. CDR3 length: 17 amino acids. Germline lookup yields CDR1 SGHTA and CDR2 FQGTGA. Germline trimming cut 0 bases from V and 4 bases from J; bases unmatched to any gene: 8. The CDR3 loop is CASSLTPLLAEYNEQFF. CDR3 DNA sequence: TGTGCCAGCAGCTTAACCCCCCTACTAGCGGAATACAATGAGCAGTTCTTC. The full variable domain, its missing parts supplied by reference TRBV7-3 and TRBJ2-1, is GAGVSQTPSNKVTEKGKYVELRCDPISGHTALYWYRQSLGQGPEFLIYFQGTGAADDSGLPNDRFFAVRPEGSVSTLKIQRTERGDSAVYLCASSLTPLLAEYNEQFFGPGTRLTVL.

This chain links TRBV13 with TRBJ1-2; maybe TRBD1 (5 bases). CDR3 length: 17 amino acids. Germline values: CDR1 PRHDT, CDR2 FYEKMQ (reference sequence). V shed 0 bases and J shed 2 bases, with 16 bases lying between them. The CDR3 spells CASSLGAGPAQNYGYTF. CDR3 DNA sequence: TGTGCCAGCAGCTTAGGGGCAGGGCCTGCCCAAAACTATGGCTACACCTTC.

This chain uses TRBV2 with TRBJ2-1; 8 bases are shared with TRBD1. The V segment lost 4 bases and the J segment 9 bases; nucleotides outside the gene matches: 2. The CDR3 runs 12 residues. The germline CDR1 and CDR2 sequences are SNHLY and FYNNEI. This CDR3 reads CASSGTGLEQFF. CDR3 bases: TGTGCCAGCAGTGGGACAGGGCTTGAGCAGTTCTTC.

The CDR3 DNA reads as TGTGCCAGGGACGGGGAGCAGTACTTC. Residues: CARDGEQYF. V is TRBV2 and J is TRBJ2-7; D is undetermined. The germline V gene has CDR1 SNHLY and CDR2 FYNNEI. Trimming pared 9 bases from V and 7 bases from J, leaving 7 bases between. The CDR3 sequence is 9 residues long.

This clone was recorded only once. This chain uses TRBV28 with TRBJ2-7; the D is unclear. Germline V gives CDR1 MDHEN, CDR2 SYDVKM. The CDR3 sequence is 15 residues long. The V end lost 6 bases, the J end lost 0 bases, and 15 bases lay between the germline ends. The CDR3 loop is CASRRNARSSYEQYF. CDR3 nucleotides: TGTGCCAGCAGGCGCAATGCCCGAAGCTCCTACGAGCAGTACTTC.

The chain is built from TRBV7-6 and TRBJ2-5; D unclear. The germline CDR1 and CDR2 sequences are SGHVS and FNYEAQ. With 8 bases removed from V and 5 bases from J, the gap between germline ends came to 9 bases. The CDR3 totals 11 residues. CDR3 sequence: CASSPLETQYF. In DNA form, the CDR3 reads TGTGCCAGCTCCCCTCTGGAGACCCAGTACTTC.

J is TRBJ1-4 and V is TRBV28; TRBD1 matches 7 bases. V shed 5 bases and J 0 bases; nucleotides not matched to a gene: 6. CDR1 is MDHEN and CDR2 is SYDVKM in the germline V gene. The CDR3 extends over 16 amino acids. The CDR3 sequence: CASSPGTAATNEKLFF. CDR3 coding DNA: TGTGCCAGCAGTCCCGGGACAGCCGCAACTAATGAAAAACTGTTTTTT.

The rearrangement joins TRBV11-2 to TRBJ1-1; weak D call: TRBD1 (6 bases). V lost 3 bases to trimming and J lost 3 bases, with 14 bases between them. Germline CDR1 is SGHAT and CDR2 is FQNNGV. This CDR3 is 15 amino acids long. The CDR3 is CASSLGARAHTEAFF. DNA of the CDR3: TGTGCCAGCAGCTTGGGGGCCAGGGCCCACACTGAAGCTTTCTTT.

This clone was found once. CDR3: CASSLGEWAGELFF. CDR3 in DNA: TGTGCCAGCAGCTTGGGGGAGTGGGCCGGGGAGCTGTTTTTT. The V call is TRBV11-3, the J call TRBJ2-2, with D perhaps assigned TRBD1 or TRBD2 (5 bases each). Trimming removed 3 bases at V and 6 bases at J, with 11 bases between. The CDR3 runs to 14 residues. Germline values: CDR1 SGHNT, CDR2 YENEEA.

The genes are TRBV5-1 and TRBJ1-4; possibly TRBD1 for D (6 bases). The V gene's germline CDR1 is SGHRS and CDR2 YFSETQ. The germline V and J ends were trimmed by 0 bases and 8 bases, with 8 bases remaining between them. The CDR3 is made up of 13 amino acids. For the CDR3, the DNA is TGCGCCAGCAGCTTGGGGGGGCGCGAAAAACTGTTTTTT. It encodes CASSLGGREKLFF.